These 21 T cell receptor beta chains were sequenced from one sample in a study of T cell repertoires in cytomegalovirus infection. TCRdb re-called the reads with MiXCR, one entry per CDR3 protein. Of 150,000 to 200,000 distinct CDR3 sequences in the sample, roughly 9.8% were seen once. Sequences were obtained from PBMCs. The receptors stem from a human donor in good health (CMV status not recorded). Some clones in this sample may be carry-over from other donors' samples.

This clonotype was counted only a few times. This chain's CDR3 is CASRMAGGDTGELFF. CDR3 sequence (DNA): TGTGCCAGCAGGATGGCGGGAGGGGACACCGGGGAGCTGTTTTTT. V gene TRBV6-2 or TRBV6-3 combines with J gene TRBJ2-2; 9 nucleotides match TRBD2. This CDR3 spans 15 amino acids. The junction had 5 bases not matched to a gene; V was cut back by 6 bases and J by 3 bases. The germline V gene encodes CDR1 MNHEY and CDR2 SVGEGT.

This clonotype occurred many times. V gene TRBV7-2 combines with J gene TRBJ1-4, with D hard to call. Trimming pared 5 bases from V and 0 bases from J, leaving 10 bases between. The CDR3 contains 15 residues. CDR1 is SGHTA, CDR2 FQGNSA, per germline. In DNA, the CDR3 is TGTGCCAGCAGCGAGGACTCTGCAACTAATGAAAAACTGTTTTTT. Translated, it gives CASSEDSATNEKLFF.

The chain employs TRBV7-9 and TRBJ2-7; 7 nucleotides match TRBD2. This CDR3 comprises 15 residues. From germline, CDR1 is SEHNR and CDR2 FQNEAQ (reference sequence). With 1 base clipped from V and 3 bases from J, the junction kept 6 bases outside the gene matches. This chain's CDR3 is CASSLGSPSGYEQYF. The DNA for the CDR3 is TGTGCCAGCAGCTTAGGCAGCCCTAGCGGCTACGAGCAGTACTTC.

There are many counts of this clonotype. The gene calls are TRBV5-4 and TRBJ2-7; 9 bases line up with TRBD1. The length of the CDR3 is 18 residues. CDR1 is SGHNT and CDR2 is YYREEE in the germline V gene (reference sequence). After removal of 0 bases from V and 3 bases from J, the junction contained 13 bases not matched to a gene. The CDR3 DNA follows: TGTGCCAGCAGCTTGGGACCACGGAGCGGGACAGGGTTCTACGAGCAGTACTTC. It is translated as CASSLGPRSGTGFYEQYF.

The chain employs TRBV6-1 and TRBJ2-3, with D perhaps being TRBD1 or TRBD2 (5 bases each). The CDR3 is 14 amino acids. V was trimmed by 1 base and J by 14 bases, leaving 19 bases between them. Germline V gene lookup returns CDR1 MNHNS and CDR2 SASEGT. The CDR3 protein is CASSEEFTGTPPYF. DNA of the CDR3: TGTGCCAGCAGTGAAGAGTTCACCGGGACCCCACCGTATTTT.

Of note for this clonotype: This is likely a read error, given that the CDR3 carries no conserved phenylalanine or tryptophan at its end. The gene calls are TRBV7-4 and TRBJ1-5, with 9 positions matching TRBD1. The CDR3 runs 14 residues. The junction had 2 bases not matched to a gene; V was cut back by 2 bases and J by 6 bases. Germline loops: CDR1 SGHVT, CDR2 SQSDAQ. In DNA form, the CDR3 reads TGTGCCAGCAGCTTAACAGGGGGCAGTCAGCCCCAGCATGTT. Protein product: CASSLTGGSQPQHV.

Ten or more counts support this clonotype. The chain has TRBV7-2 and TRBJ2-2; D perhaps matches TRBD2 (6 bases). Germline CDR1 reads SGHTA; CDR2 reads FQGNSA. Trimming took 6 bases from V and 3 from J, leaving 17 bases between them. CDR3 length: 16 amino acids. DNA of the CDR3: TGTGCCAGCAGTTCGCGAGCTCGGGGGTACACCGGGGAGCTGTTTTTT. Its translation is CASSSRARGYTGELFF.

This clonotype was seen ten or more times. The gene calls are TRBV7-8 and TRBJ1-5; D is ambiguous. Trimming stripped 8 bases from V and 2 bases from J, with 7 bases between. The V gene's germline CDR1 is SGHVS and CDR2 FQNEAQ. The CDR3 runs 12 residues. The chain's CDR3 is CASGTGNQPQHF. Written as DNA, the CDR3 is TGTGCCAGCGGAACAGGCAATCAGCCCCAGCATTTT.

This clonotype was observed at least ten times. V and J are TRBV7-6 and TRBJ1-5, with 8 bases fitting TRBD1. Germline assignment: CDR1 SGHVS and CDR2 FNYEAQ. This CDR3 contains 15 residues. Germline trimming cut 3 bases from V and 4 bases from J; bases unmatched to any gene: 5. This CDR3 reads CASSFGDRSNQPQHF. The DNA for the CDR3 is TGTGCCAGCAGCTTTGGGGACAGGAGTAATCAGCCCCAGCATTTT. The full variable domain, in which reference TRBV7-6 and TRBJ1-5 provide the parts outside the CDR3, is GAGVSQSPRYKVTKRGQDVALRCDPISGHVSLYWYRQALGQGPEFLTYFNYEAQQDKSGLPNDRFSAERPEGSISTLTIQRTEQRDSAMYRCASSFGDRSNQPQHFGDGTRLSIL.

This clonotype was observed at least ten times. The chain links TRBV7-9 to TRBJ2-7, with 7 bases matching TRBD1. CDR1 and CDR2 from the germline V gene are SEHNR and FQNEAQ (reference sequence). The CDR3 has 14 residues. V shed 2 bases, J shed 7 bases, and the junction held 8 bases outside the gene matches. As DNA, the CDR3 is TGTGCCAGCAGCTTAAAGACAGGGCACAAGGAGCAGTACTTC. Amino acids: CASSLKTGHKEQYF. The full variable domain, in which reference TRBV7-9 and TRBJ2-7 provide the parts outside the CDR3, is DTGVSQNPRHKITKRGQNVTFRCDPISEHNRLYWYRQTLGQGPEFLTYFQNEAQLEKSRLLSDRFSAERPKGSFSTLEIQRTEQGDSAMYLCASSLKTGHKEQYFGPGTRLTVT.

This clonotype was detected many times. The rearrangement links TRBV7-9 to TRBJ1-5; D gene uncertain. Germline CDR1 is SEHNR and CDR2 is FQNEAQ (reference sequence). The CDR3 extends over 14 amino acids. Trimming pared 6 bases from V and 3 bases from J, leaving 12 bases between. CDR3 in DNA: TGTGCCAGCAGTTCATCTGGAAACAATCAGCCCCAGCATTTT. Residues: CASSSSGNNQPQHF.

This clonotype occurred many times. The V gene is TRBV7-2, the J gene TRBJ2-3, with 7 bases aligning to TRBD2. This CDR3 has 16 residues. Unmatched junction bases numbered 11, after V lost 2 bases and J lost 6 bases. In germline, CDR1 is SGHTA, CDR2 FQGNSA. The CDR3 sequence: CASSLWAPAGVDTQYF. The CDR3 DNA reads TGTGCCAGCAGCTTATGGGCCCCCGCGGGGGTGGATACGCAGTATTTT.

The V call is TRBV29-1, the J call TRBJ1-2; 8 bases map to TRBD1. After removal of 6 bases from V and 7 bases from J, the junction contained 19 bases not matched to a gene. The germline V gene has CDR1 SQVTM and CDR2 ANQGSEA. The CDR3 spans 16 residues. CDR3 DNA: TGCAGCGTGGAGGGGGGCAGGGGGCGACTTATAGGTGGCTACACCTTC. This sequence encodes CSVEGGRGRLIGGYTF.

This clonotype was counted between two and nine times. The chain is built from TRBV12-3 or TRBV12-4 and TRBJ2-4; no firm D call. Trimming shortened V by 5 bases and J by 1 base, and 6 bases separated the two germline ends. The CDR3 consists of 13 residues. The CDR3 DNA reads as TGTGCCAGCAGTGTGGGGGCCAAAAACATTCAGTACTTC. Translation: CASSVGAKNIQYF.

This clonotype turned up a few times. The V call is TRBV25-1, the J call TRBJ2-5; D is ambiguous. CDR3 length equals 13 residues. Germline CDR1 reads MGHDK; CDR2 reads SYGVNS. Trimming stripped 0 bases from V and 4 bases from J, with 6 bases between. CDR3 bases: TGTGCCAGCAGTGAATATTACGGAGAGACCCAGTACTTC. This codes for CASSEYYGETQYF.

This clonotype was found many times. The V call is TRBV7-9, the J call TRBJ2-1; 7 bases fit TRBD1. Germline CDR1 is SEHNR and CDR2 is FQNEAQ (reference sequence). The CDR3 extends over 15 amino acids. Trimming cost V 1 base and J 5 bases; bases outside gene matches: 5. In nucleotides, the CDR3 is TGTGCCAGCAGCTTAGTGAGGGGGCTCGACAATGAGCAGTTCTTC. Encoded protein: CASSLVRGLDNEQFF.

The table lists this clonotype with many counts. This chain uses TRBV6-2 or TRBV6-3 with TRBJ1-1, with D uncertain. CDR1 MNHEY and CDR2 SVGEGT come from the germline V gene. Trimming took off 8 bases at V and 4 bases at J, with 20 bases between the two ends. The length of the CDR3 is 15 residues. CDR3 nucleotides: TGTGCCAGCGAGGTTCGGCCTCACCGAGGCACTGAAGCTTTCTTT. Residues: CASEVRPHRGTEAFF.

This clonotype was counted once. The chain has TRBV28 and TRBJ2-1, with 8 bases fitting TRBD2. Germline V gives CDR1 MDHEN, CDR2 SYDVKM. CDR3 length: 16 amino acids. V lost 5 bases and J lost 4; bases outside the gene matches: 10. The CDR3 region has the DNA TGTGCCAGCAGTCCCCGGGGAGCGGGAGTTTACAATGAGCAGTTCTTC. This gives the protein CASSPRGAGVYNEQFF.

The table lists this clonotype with a few counts. V usage is TRBV20-1 and J usage is TRBJ1-5; TRBD1 is a possible D gene (5 bases). The CDR3 runs 15 residues. The V gene lost 6 bases and the J gene lost 1 base, with 16 bases spanning the gap. The germline CDR1 and CDR2 sequences are DFQATT and SNEGSKA (reference sequence). The CDR3 DNA is TGCAGTGCGAAGGAACCGCCAGGGAGCAATCAGCCCCAGCATTTT. It encodes CSAKEPPGSNQPQHF.

This clonotype was detected ten times or more. V and J are TRBV7-2 and TRBJ1-2; no reliable D call. The CDR3 length is 13 residues. V lost 5 bases, J lost 8 bases, and 15 bases lay in between. The V gene's germline CDR1 is SGHTA and CDR2 FQGNSA. The CDR3 DNA sequence: TGTGCCAGCAGCCAACAGACGGTGGAGGGCTACACCTTC. This sequence encodes CASSQQTVEGYTF.

This clonotype appeared many times. This chain joins TRBV7-2 and TRBJ2-2, with no clear D. V shed 1 base and J shed 2 bases, with 8 bases lying between them. The germline gives CDR1 SGHTA, CDR2 FQGNSA. This CDR3 region has 15 residues. CDR3 nucleotide sequence: TGTGCCAGCAGCTTAGACCCTTCAAACACCGGGGAGCTGTTTTTT. Encoded protein: CASSLDPSNTGELFF.